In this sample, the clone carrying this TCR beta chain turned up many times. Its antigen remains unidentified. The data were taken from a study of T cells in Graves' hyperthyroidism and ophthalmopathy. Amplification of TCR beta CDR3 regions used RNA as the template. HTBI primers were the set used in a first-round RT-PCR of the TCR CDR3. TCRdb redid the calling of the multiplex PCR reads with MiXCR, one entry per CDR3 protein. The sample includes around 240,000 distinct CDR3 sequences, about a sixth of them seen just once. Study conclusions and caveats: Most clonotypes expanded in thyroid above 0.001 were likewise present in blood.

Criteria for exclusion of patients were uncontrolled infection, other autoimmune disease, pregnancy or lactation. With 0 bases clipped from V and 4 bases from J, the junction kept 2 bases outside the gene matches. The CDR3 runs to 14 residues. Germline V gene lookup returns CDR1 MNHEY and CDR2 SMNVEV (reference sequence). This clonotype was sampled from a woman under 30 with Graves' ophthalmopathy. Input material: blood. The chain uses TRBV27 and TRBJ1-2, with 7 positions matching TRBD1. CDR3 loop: CASSLSGDSYGYTF. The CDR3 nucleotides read TGTGCCAGCAGTTTATCGGGGGACAGCTATGGCTACACCTTC.